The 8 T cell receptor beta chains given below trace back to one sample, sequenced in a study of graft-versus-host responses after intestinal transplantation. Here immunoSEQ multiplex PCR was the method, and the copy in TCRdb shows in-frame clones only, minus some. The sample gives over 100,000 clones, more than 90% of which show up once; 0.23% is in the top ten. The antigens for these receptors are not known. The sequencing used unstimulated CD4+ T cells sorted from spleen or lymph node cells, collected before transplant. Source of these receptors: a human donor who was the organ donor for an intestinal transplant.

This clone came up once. For the CDR3, the DNA is TGCGCCAGCAGCCAAGAAAAGGGGGCACGCTACGAGCAGTACTTC. Protein: CASSQEKGARYEQYF. The V and J genes are TRBV4-3 and TRBJ2-7; TRBD1 matches at 7 bases. Germline values: CDR1 LGHNA, CDR2 YSLEER. CDR3 length: 15 residues. V lost 0 bases to trimming and J lost 3 bases; unmatched junction nucleotides: 5.

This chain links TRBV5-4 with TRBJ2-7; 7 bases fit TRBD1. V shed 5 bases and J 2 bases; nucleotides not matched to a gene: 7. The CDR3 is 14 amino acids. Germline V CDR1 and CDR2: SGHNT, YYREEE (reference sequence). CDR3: CASSQTGSPYEQYF. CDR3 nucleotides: TGTGCCAGCAGTCAGACAGGGTCTCCCTACGAGCAGTACTTC.

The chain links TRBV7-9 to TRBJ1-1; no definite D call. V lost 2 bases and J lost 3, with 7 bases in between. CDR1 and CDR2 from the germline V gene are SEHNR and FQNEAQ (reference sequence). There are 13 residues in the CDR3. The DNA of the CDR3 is TGTGCCAGCAGCTTACTGCGCGACACTGAAGCTTTCTTT. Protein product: CASSLLRDTEAFF.

CDR3 nucleotide sequence: TGTGCCAGCAGCTTACTACAGGGGGCGATCACTGAAGCTTTCTTT. Protein: CASSLLQGAITEAFF. This chain joins TRBV11-2 and TRBJ1-1; 9 bases map to TRBD1. Germline values: CDR1 SGHAT, CDR2 FQNNGV. J lost 4 bases, V lost 2 bases, and 5 bases had no gene match. The CDR3 consists of 15 residues.

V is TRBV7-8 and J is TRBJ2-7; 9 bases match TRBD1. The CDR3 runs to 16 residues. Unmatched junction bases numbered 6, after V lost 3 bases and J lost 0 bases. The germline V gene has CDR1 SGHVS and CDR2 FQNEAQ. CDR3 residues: CASSFMTGGSSYEQYF. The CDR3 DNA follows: TGTGCCAGCAGCTTCATGACAGGGGGTAGCTCCTACGAGCAGTACTTC.

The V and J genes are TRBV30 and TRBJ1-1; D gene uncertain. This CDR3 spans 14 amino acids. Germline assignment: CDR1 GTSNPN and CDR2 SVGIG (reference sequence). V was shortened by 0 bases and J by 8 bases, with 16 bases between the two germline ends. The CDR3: CAWSVLVHPPEAFF. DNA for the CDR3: TGTGCCTGGAGTGTACTAGTCCACCCACCCGAAGCTTTCTTT. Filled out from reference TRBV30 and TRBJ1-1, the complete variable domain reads SQTIHQWPATLVQPVGSPLSLECTVEGTSNPNLYWYRQAAGRGLQLLFYSVGIGQISSEVPQNLSASRPQDRQFILSSKKLLLSDSGFYLCAWSVLVHPPEAFFGQGTRLTVV.

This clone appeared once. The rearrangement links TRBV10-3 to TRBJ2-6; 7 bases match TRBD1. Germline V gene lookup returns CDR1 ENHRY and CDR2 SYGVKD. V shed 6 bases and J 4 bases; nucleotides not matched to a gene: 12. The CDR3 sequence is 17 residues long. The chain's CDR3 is CAIRKTWTGSGANVLTF. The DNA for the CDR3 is TGTGCCATCAGGAAGACCTGGACAGGCTCAGGGGCCAACGTCCTGACTTTC.

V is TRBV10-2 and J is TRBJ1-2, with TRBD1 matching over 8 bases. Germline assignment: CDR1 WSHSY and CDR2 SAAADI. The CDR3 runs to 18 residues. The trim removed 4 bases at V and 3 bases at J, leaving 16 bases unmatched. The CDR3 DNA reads TGCGCCAGCAGTGTTTTGGACAGGGATCAGGATCCTCACTATGGCTACACCTTC. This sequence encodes CASSVLDRDQDPHYGYTF.